The 14 T cell receptor beta chains in this list originate from one sample, sequenced in a study of blood T cell repertoires in COVID-19. The repertoire was sequenced with immunoSEQ multiplex PCR; TCRdb's copy has only in-frame clones and lacks some. The sample records 60,000 to 75,000 clones, 70% to 90% being singletons. The sample taken for sequencing was peripheral blood. These receptors were obtained from a woman aged 50 to 60 with COVID-19, enrolled during active disease.

The chain links TRBV19 to TRBJ2-5; 8 positions agree with TRBD2. J lost 3 bases, V lost 10 bases, and 13 bases had no gene match. The germline V gene encodes CDR1 LNHDA and CDR2 SQIVND (reference sequence). The CDR3 runs 15 residues. The CDR3 DNA sequence: TGTGCCACTCTGGACCGGGAGGGCCCCAAAGAGACCCAGTACTTC. Translation gives CATLDREGPKETQYF.

V is TRBV4-2 and J is TRBJ2-1; 7 positions agree with TRBD2. This CDR3 spans 15 amino acids. The ends lost 0 bases at V and 8 bases at J; junction bases unmatched: 7. Per the germline V gene, CDR1 is LGHNA and CDR2 is YNFKEQ. CDR3 DNA sequence: TGTGCCAGCAGCCAAGAGGGCGGGAGCGTTTATGAGCAGTTCTTC. Its translation is CASSQEGGSVYEQFF.

The CDR3 DNA reads as TGTGCCAGCAGCCAAGATATCAGAGGGGGCACGAACACCGGGGAGCTGTTTTTT. Protein sequence: CASSQDIRGGTNTGELFF. This sequence joins TRBV14 and TRBJ2-2; 7 nucleotides agree with TRBD1. J gave up 0 bases and V 0 bases, and 7 bases lay outside the gene matches. The CDR3 is 18 residues long. Looked up from germline, CDR1 is SGHDN and CDR2 is FVKESK.

The chain couples TRBV19 to TRBJ1-2; TRBD1 aligns across 12 bases. This CDR3 is 14 amino acids long. Looked up from germline, CDR1 is LNHDA and CDR2 is SQIVND (reference sequence). The J segment lost 4 bases and the V segment lost 9 bases, leaving 6 bases of the junction unmatched. The CDR3 spells CASWDRGRSYGYTF. Here the CDR3 DNA reads TGTGCCAGCTGGGACAGGGGGCGCAGCTATGGCTACACCTTC. Full variable domain (missing parts from reference TRBV19 and TRBJ1-2): DGGITQSPKYLFRKEGQNVTLSCEQNLNHDAMYWYRQDPGQGLRLIYYSQIVNDFQKGDIAEGYSVSREKKESFPLTVTSAQKNPTAFYLCASWDRGRSYGYTFGSGTRLTVV.

The rearrangement uses TRBV6-6 and TRBJ2-1, with TRBD2 matching over 11 bases. V gave up 4 bases and J gave up 6 bases; unmatched junction bases: 5. CDR1 is MNHNY, CDR2 SVGAGI, per germline (reference sequence). The CDR3 sequence is 15 residues long. The CDR3 region is CASSSSTSGSNEQFF. The CDR3 DNA follows: TGTGCCAGCAGTTCCTCCACTAGCGGGAGCAATGAGCAGTTCTTC.

V usage is TRBV9 and J usage is TRBJ2-7; TRBD1 matches at 12 bases. CDR3 length: 15 amino acids. V was clipped by 2 bases and J by 7 bases; unmatched bases: 7. CDR1 SGDLS and CDR2 YYNGEE come from the germline V gene. Written as DNA, the CDR3 is TGTGCCAGCAGCGTCCTGGGACAGGGGGCGAGTGAGCAGTACTTC. Protein product: CASSVLGQGASEQYF.

The CDR3, as DNA: TGTGCCAGCAGTTTCCGGGACAGGGCCGAAAAACTGTTTTTT. Translation gives CASSFRDRAEKLFF. The V and J genes are TRBV2 and TRBJ1-4, with 9 bases identical to TRBD1. Germline V lookup: CDR1 SNHLY, CDR2 FYNNEI. The CDR3 runs 14 residues. With V trimmed by 5 bases and J by 8 bases, 6 bases remained unmatched. The variable domain in full, completed from reference TRBV2 and TRBJ1-4, reads EPEVTQTPSHQVTQMGQEVILRCVPISNHLYFYWYRQILGQKVEFLVSFYNNEISEKSEIFDDQFSVERPDGSNFTLKIRSTKLEDSAMYFCASSFRDRAEKLFFGSGTQLSVL.

The CDR3 bases are TGTGCCAGCAGCTTAGTTCGGGACTCCTTGGAGACCCAGTACTTC. It codes for CASSLVRDSLETQYF. This chain joins TRBV7-9 and TRBJ2-5, with D perhaps TRBD2 (6 bases). Germline values: CDR1 SEHNR, CDR2 FQNEAQ (reference sequence). The V and J ends lost 1 base and 5 bases respectively, with 14 bases between them. The CDR3 spans 15 residues.

The chain couples TRBV7-2 to TRBJ1-3; tentative D call: TRBD1 (6 bases). This CDR3 has 16 amino acids. CDR1 is SGHTA and CDR2 is FQGNSA in the germline V gene. V dropped 4 bases and J dropped 1 base, with 14 bases sitting between them. The CDR3 DNA follows: TGTGCCAGCAGCTCGGGCTCCGGGACATCTGGAAACACCATATATTTT. Translated, it gives CASSSGSGTSGNTIYF.

This clone is a singleton in its sample. J is TRBJ2-5 and V is TRBV13; TRBD2 agrees at 10 bases. Germline loops: CDR1 PRHDT, CDR2 FYEKMQ (reference sequence). This CDR3 is 16 amino acids long. Germline trimming cut 4 bases from V and 9 bases from J; bases unmatched to any gene: 14. The CDR3 here is CASSSRLAGRGVPQYF. CDR3 coding DNA: TGTGCCAGCAGCTCCCGACTAGCGGGCCGTGGGGTGCCCCAGTACTTC. The full variable domain, completed using reference TRBV13 and TRBJ2-5, is AAGVIQSPRHLIKEKRETATLKCYPIPRHDTVYWYQQGPGQDPQFLISFYEKMQSDKGSIPDRFSAQQFSDYHSELNMSSLELGDSALYFCASSSRLAGRGVPQYFGPGTRLLVL.

This chain joins TRBV4-2 and TRBJ2-7; 7 positions match TRBD1. The CDR3 consists of 15 residues. V was pared by 1 base and J by 1 base, with 4 bases of the junction left unmatched. Germline V gives CDR1 LGHNA, CDR2 YNFKEQ. In nucleotides, the CDR3 is TGTGCCAGCAGCCAAGGACAGGGTAAGTCCTACGAGCAGTACTTC. As protein: CASSQGQGKSYEQYF.

This chain links TRBV30 with TRBJ1-4; D might be TRBD1 (6 bases). The CDR3 covers 13 residues. CDR1 and CDR2 from the germline V gene are GTSNPN and SVGIG (reference sequence). V lost 4 bases and J lost 5, with 11 bases in between. CDR3 in DNA: TGTGCCTGGAATAAGGGGGGGAATGAAAAACTGTTTTTT. It yields the protein CAWNKGGNEKLFF.

The V gene is TRBV19, the J gene TRBJ1-1; the D gene is possibly TRBD1 (5 bases). The germline V gene encodes CDR1 LNHDA and CDR2 SQIVND (reference sequence). There are 17 residues in the CDR3. V was pared by 3 bases and J by 5 bases, with 22 bases between. In DNA form, the CDR3 reads TGTGCCAGTAGTATCCGGCCAGGGCGCTTTGGTTTGACTGAAGCTTTCTTT. Its protein is CASSIRPGRFGLTEAFF.

The V and J genes are TRBV6-1 and TRBJ1-2; 7 bases agree with TRBD1. The CDR3 covers 17 residues. From germline, CDR1 is MNHNS and CDR2 SASEGT. With 1 base clipped from V and 2 bases from J, the junction kept 10 bases outside the gene matches. In DNA form, the CDR3 reads TGTGCCAGCAGTGAAGAGCCAGGGGGTCGACCCAACTATGGCTACACCTTC. This gives the protein CASSEEPGGRPNYGYTF.